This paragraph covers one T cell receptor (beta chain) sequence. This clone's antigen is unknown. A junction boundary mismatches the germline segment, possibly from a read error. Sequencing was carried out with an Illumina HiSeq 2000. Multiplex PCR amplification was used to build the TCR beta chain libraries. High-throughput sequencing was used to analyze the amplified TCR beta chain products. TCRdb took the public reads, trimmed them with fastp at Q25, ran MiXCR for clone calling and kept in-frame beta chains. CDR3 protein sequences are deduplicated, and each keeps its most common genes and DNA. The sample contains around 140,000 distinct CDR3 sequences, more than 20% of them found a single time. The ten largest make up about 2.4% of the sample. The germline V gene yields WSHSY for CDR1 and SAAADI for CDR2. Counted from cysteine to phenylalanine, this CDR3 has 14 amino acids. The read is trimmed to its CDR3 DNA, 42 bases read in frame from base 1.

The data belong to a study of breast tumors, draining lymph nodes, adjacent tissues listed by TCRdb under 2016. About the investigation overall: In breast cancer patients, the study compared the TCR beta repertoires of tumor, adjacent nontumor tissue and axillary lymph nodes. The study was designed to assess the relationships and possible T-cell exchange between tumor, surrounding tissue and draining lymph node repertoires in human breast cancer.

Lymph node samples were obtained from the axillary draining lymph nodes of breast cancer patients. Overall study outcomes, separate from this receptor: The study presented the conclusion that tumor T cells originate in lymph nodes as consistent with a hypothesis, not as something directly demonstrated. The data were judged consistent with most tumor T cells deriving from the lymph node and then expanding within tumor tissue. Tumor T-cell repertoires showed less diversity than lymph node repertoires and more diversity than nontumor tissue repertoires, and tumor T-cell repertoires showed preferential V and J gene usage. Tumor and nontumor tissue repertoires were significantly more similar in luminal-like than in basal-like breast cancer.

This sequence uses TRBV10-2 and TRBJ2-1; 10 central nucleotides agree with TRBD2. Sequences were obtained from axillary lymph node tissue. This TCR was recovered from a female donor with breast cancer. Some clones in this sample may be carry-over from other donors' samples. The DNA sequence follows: TGCGCCAGCGCCAGGACTAGCGGTTACAATGAGCAGTCCTTC. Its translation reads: CASARTSGYNEQSF.